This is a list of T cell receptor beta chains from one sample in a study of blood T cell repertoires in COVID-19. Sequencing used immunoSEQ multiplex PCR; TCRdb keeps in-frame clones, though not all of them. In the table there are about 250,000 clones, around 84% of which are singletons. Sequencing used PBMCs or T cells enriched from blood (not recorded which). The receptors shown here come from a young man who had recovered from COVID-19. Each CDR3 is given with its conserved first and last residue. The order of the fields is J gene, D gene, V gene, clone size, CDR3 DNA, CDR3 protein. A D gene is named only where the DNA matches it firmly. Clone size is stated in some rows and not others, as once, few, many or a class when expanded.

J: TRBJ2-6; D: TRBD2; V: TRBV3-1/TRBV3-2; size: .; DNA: TGTGCCAGCAGCCAAGTAACCCTAGCGGGGGTATCAGGGGCCAACGTCCTGACTTTC; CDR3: CASSQVTLAGVSGANVLTF
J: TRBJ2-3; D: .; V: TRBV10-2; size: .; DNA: TGCGCCAGCAGTGAGTCGACTCGAGAGCGGCCGATCGGTGATACGCAGTATTTT; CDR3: CASSESTRERPIGDTQYF
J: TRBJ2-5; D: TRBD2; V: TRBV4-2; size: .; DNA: TGTGCCAGCAGCCGAGCGGGAGAATATGAGACCCAGTACTTC; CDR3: CASSRAGEYETQYF
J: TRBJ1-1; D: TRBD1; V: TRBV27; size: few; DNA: TGTGCCAGCAGTTTATTAGGGACAGGGGCATTGTACACTGAAGCTTTCTTT; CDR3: CASSLLGTGALYTEAFF
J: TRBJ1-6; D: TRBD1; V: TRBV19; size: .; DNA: TGTGCCAGTAGGACGAAGGGTGGGACAGGAGGTTCACCCCTCCACTTT; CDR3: CASRTKGGTGGSPLHF
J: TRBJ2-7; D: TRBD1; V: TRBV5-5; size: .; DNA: TGTGCCAGCAGCACCGGGACAGAGTACGAGCAGTACTTC; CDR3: CASSTGTEYEQYF
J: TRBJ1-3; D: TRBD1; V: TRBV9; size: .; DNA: TGTGCCAGCAGCGTTGACAGGGGGCAGGGAAACACCATATATTTT; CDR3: CASSVDRGQGNTIYF
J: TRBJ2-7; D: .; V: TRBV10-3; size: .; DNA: TGTGCCATCAGTCCAGGGGTAATGAGAAACGAGCAGTACTTC; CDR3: CAISPGVMRNEQYF
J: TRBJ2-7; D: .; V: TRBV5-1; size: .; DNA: TGCGCCAGCAGCGCCTTACTAGCCCCCACCTACGAGCAGTACTTC; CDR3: CASSALLAPTYEQYF
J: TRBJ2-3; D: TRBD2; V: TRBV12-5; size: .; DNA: TGTGCTAGTGGTCTAGCGGGAGTAAGCACAGATACGCAGTATTTT; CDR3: CASGLAGVSTDTQYF
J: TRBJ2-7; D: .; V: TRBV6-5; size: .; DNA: TGTGCCAGCAGTTACTCGTTTCACCAGGGCCCCTACGAGCAGTACTTC; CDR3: CASSYSFHQGPYEQYF
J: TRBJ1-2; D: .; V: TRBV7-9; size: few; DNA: TGTGCCAGCAGCTTAGTCTCGGGGATTGGCTACACCTTC; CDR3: CASSLVSGIGYTF
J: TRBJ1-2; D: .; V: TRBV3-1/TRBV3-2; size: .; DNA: TGTGCCAGCAGCCAACTGGGGGGGTCGCCTGGGTATGGCTACACCTTC; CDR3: CASSQLGGSPGYGYTF
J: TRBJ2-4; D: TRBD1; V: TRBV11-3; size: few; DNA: TGTGCCAGCAGCTTAGATCGCGCAGGGGGCATGTTC; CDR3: CASSLDRAGGMF
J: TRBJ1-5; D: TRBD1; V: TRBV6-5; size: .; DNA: TGTGCCAGCAGCCAACAGGGGGCATCCCCCCCCCAGCATTTT; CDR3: CASSQQGASPPQHF
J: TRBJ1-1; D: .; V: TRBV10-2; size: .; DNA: TGCGCCAGCAGCGACGGAGGGGTGTGGACTGAAGCTTTCTTT; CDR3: CASSDGGVWTEAFF
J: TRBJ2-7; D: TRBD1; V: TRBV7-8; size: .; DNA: TGTGCCAGCAGCCGGGGACAGACCTACGAGCAGTACTTC; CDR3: CASSRGQTYEQYF
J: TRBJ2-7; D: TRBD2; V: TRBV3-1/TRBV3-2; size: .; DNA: TGTGCCAGCAGCCAAGTGGGGGGACTAGCGGGACTGCAGTACTTC; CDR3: CASSQVGGLAGLQYF
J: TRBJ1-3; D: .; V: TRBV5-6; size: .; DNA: TGTGCCAGCAGCTTGGGGGCGGGAAACACCATATATTTT; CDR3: CASSLGAGNTIYF
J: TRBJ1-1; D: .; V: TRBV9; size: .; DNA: TGTGCCAGCAGCGTAGACGGGGGGAACACTGAAGCTTTCTTT; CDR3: CASSVDGGNTEAFF
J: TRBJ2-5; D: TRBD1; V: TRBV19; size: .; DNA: TGTGCCACCAGGGACAGGGGAGTAGAGACCCAGTACTTC; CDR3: CATRDRGVETQYF
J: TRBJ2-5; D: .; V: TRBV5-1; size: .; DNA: TGCGCCAGCAGTTCTCAGGGTCAAGAGACCCAGTACTTC; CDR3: CASSSQGQETQYF
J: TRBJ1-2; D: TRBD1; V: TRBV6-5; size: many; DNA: TGTGCCAGCAGGTCGGGACAGGGGGACGATGGCTACACCTTC; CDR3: CASRSGQGDDGYTF
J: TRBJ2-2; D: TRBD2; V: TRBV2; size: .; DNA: TGTGCCAATTCAGCGGGGATCAGCACCGGGGAGCTGTTTTTT; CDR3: CANSAGISTGELFF
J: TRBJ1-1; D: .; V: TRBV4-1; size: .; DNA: TGCGCCAGCAGCCCGACAGGTGAAGCTTTCTTT; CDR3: CASSPTGEAFF
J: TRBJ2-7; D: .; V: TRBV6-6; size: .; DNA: TGTGCCAGCAGTTACTCTTCCGGGGATCCCTACGAGCAGTACTTC; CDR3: CASSYSSGDPYEQYF
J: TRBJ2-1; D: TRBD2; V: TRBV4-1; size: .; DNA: TGCGCCAGCAGCCAAGAACCGGGAGGATACAATGAGCAGTTCTTC; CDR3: CASSQEPGGYNEQFF
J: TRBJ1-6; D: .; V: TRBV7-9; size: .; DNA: TGTGCCAGCAGCTTAGACGCAACGACAGGCCCGACTTATAATTCACCCCTCCACTTT; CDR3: CASSLDATTGPTYNSPLHF
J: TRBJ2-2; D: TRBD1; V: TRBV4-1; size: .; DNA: TGCGCCAGCAGCCGCCCAGACCTTTTAAGGACAGGGACGAACACCGGGGAGCTGTTTTTT; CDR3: CASSRPDLLRTGTNTGELFF
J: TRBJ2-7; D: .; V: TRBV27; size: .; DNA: TGTGCCAGCAGTCCCCTGGGGAGTACCTACGAGCAGTACTTC; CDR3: CASSPLGSTYEQYF
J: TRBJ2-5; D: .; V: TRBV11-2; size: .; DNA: TGTGCCAGCAGCTTAGAAGCTAGCCCCCAAGAGACCCAGTACTTC; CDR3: CASSLEASPQETQYF
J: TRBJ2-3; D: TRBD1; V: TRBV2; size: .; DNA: TGTGCCAGCAGTGAATCAGGGGGTGGGACAGATACGCAGTATTTT; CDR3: CASSESGGGTDTQYF
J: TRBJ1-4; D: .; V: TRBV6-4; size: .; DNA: TGTGCCAGCAGCGTCCTCATAAAGGGGGGGGCGCATGAAAAACTGTTTTTT; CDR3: CASSVLIKGGAHEKLFF
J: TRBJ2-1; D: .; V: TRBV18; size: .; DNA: TGTGCCAGCTCACAAACTAGCTTCGATGAGCAGTTCTTC; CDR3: CASSQTSFDEQFF
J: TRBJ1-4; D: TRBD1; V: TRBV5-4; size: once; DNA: TGTGCCAGCAGCTTTCGGGGACAGTCTAATGAAAAACTGTTTTTT; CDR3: CASSFRGQSNEKLFF
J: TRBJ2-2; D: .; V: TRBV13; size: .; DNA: TGTGCCAGCAGCTTGACAGGCACTAACACCGGGGAGCTGTTTTTT; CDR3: CASSLTGTNTGELFF
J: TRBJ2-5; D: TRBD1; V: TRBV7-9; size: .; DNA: TGTGCCAGCAGTTACGGACAGGCAGAGACCCAGTACTTC; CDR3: CASSYGQAETQYF
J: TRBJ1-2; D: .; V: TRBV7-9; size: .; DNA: TGTGCCAGCAGTTCGAACTATGGCTACACCTTC; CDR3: CASSSNYGYTF
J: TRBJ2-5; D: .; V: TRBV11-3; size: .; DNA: TGTGCCAGCAGCTTAGCGGGATTGCAAGAGACCCAGTACTTC; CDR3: CASSLAGLQETQYF
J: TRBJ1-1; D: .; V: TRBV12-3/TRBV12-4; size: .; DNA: TGTGCCACCACAACAGGGACGGTTGAAGCTTTCTTT; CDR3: CATTTGTVEAFF
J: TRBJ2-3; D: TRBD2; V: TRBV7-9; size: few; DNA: TGTGCCAGCAGCTTAGCGGGGCTAGCGGGGCCCACAGATACGCAGTATTTT; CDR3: CASSLAGLAGPTDTQYF
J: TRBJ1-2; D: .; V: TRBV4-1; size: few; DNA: TGCGCCAGCAGCCAAGATGCACAGGGTGGAGGATATGGCTACACCTTC; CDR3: CASSQDAQGGGYGYTF